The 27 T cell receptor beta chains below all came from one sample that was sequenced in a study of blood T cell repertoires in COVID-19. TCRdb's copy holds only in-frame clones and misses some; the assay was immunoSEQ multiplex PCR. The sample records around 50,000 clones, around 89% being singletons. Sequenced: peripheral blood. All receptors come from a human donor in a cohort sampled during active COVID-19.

The CDR3 bases are TGTGCCAGCAGCGAAATGGAGCGGGAGAGCGACACCGGGGAGCTGTTTTTT. As protein: CASSEMERESDTGELFF. This sequence joins TRBV9 and TRBJ2-2; TRBD2 matches 8 bases. Germline CDR1 is SGDLS and CDR2 is YYNGEE. There are 17 residues in the CDR3. Germline trimming cut 3 bases from V and 3 bases from J; bases unmatched to any gene: 10.

The CDR3 nucleotides read TGTGCCAGCAGCTCAACAGGGGGCCTACGCGAAAAACTGTTTTTT. This gives the protein CASSSTGGLREKLFF. The chain links TRBV11-2 to TRBJ1-4, with TRBD1 matching 9 bases. The CDR3 sequence is 15 residues long. V lost 4 bases, J lost 8 bases, and 8 bases stayed unmatched. Germline loops: CDR1 SGHAT, CDR2 FQNNGV.

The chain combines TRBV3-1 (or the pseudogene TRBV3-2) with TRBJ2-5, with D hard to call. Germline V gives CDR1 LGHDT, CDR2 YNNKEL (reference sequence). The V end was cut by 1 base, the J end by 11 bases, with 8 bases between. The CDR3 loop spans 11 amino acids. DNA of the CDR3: TGTGCCAGCAGCCAAGGACTGTCTCAGTACTTC. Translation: CASSQGLSQYF.

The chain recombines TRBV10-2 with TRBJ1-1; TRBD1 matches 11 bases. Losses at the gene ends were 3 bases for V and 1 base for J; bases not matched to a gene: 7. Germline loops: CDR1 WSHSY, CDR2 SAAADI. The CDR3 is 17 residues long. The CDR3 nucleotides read TGCGCCAGCAGTGATCCGGGACAGGGGGGACAGAACACTGAAGCTTTCTTT. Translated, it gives CASSDPGQGGQNTEAFF.

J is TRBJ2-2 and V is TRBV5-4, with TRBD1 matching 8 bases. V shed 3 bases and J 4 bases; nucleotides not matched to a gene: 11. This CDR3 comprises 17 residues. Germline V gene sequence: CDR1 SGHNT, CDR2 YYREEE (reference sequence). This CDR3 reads CASSSNAQGAGTGELFF. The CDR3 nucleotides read TGTGCCAGCAGCTCCAACGCCCAGGGGGCGGGCACCGGGGAGCTGTTTTTT. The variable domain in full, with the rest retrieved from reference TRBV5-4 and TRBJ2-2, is ETGVTQSPTHLIKTRGQQVTLRCSSQSGHNTVSWYQQALGQGPQFIFQYYREEENGRGNFPPRFSGLQFPNYSSELNVNALELDDSALYLCASSSNAQGAGTGELFFGEGSRLTVL.

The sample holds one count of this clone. The CDR3 sequence: CASSFGLAVGYQETQYF. As DNA, the CDR3 is TGCGCCAGCAGTTTTGGACTAGCGGTGGGGTACCAAGAGACCCAGTACTTC. This sequence joins TRBV5-1 and TRBJ2-5; 10 bases map to TRBD2. In germline, CDR1 is SGHRS, CDR2 YFSETQ. The CDR3 length is 17 residues. Losses at the gene ends were 5 bases for V and 0 bases for J; bases not matched to a gene: 10.

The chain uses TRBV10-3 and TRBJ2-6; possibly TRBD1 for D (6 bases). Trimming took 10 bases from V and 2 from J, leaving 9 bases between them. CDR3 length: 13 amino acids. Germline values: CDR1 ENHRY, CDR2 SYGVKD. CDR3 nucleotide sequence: TGTGCCACGTACAGGGCTGGGGCCAACGTCCTGACTTTC. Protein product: CATYRAGANVLTF.

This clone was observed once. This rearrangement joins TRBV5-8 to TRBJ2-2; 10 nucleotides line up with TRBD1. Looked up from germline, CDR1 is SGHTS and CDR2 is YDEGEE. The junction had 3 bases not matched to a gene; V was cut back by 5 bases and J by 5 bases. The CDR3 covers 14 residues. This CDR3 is CASRWTGGTGELFF. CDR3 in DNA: TGTGCCAGCAGATGGACAGGGGGTACCGGGGAGCTGTTTTTT.

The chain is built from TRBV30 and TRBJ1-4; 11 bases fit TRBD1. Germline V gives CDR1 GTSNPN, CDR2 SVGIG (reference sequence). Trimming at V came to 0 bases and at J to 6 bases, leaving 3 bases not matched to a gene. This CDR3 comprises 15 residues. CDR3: CAWSVGTGGYEKLFF. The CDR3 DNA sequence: TGTGCCTGGAGTGTGGGGACAGGGGGATATGAAAAACTGTTTTTT.

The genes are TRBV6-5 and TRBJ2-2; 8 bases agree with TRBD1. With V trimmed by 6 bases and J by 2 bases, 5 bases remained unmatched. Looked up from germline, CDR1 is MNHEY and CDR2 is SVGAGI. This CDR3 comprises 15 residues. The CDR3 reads CASRVDRGNTGELFF. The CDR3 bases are TGTGCCAGCAGGGTTGACAGGGGAAACACCGGGGAGCTGTTTTTT.

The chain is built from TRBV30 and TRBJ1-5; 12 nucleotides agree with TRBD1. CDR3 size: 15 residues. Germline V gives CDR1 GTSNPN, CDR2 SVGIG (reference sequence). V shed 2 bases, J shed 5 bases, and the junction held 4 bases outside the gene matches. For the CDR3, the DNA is TGTGCCTGGAGTACGGGACAGGGGGCAGATCAGCCCCAGCATTTT. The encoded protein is CAWSTGQGADQPQHF.

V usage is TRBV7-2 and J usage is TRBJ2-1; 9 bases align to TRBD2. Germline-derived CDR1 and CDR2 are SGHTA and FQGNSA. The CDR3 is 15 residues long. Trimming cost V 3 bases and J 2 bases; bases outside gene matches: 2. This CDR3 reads CASSLQRGAYNEQFF. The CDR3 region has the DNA TGTGCCAGCAGCTTGCAGCGGGGGGCCTACAATGAGCAGTTCTTC.

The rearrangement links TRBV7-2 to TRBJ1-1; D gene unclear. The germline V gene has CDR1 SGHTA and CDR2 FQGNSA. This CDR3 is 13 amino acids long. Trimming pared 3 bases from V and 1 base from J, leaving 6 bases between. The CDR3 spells CASSFAENTEAFF. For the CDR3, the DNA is TGTGCCAGCAGCTTTGCAGAGAACACTGAAGCTTTCTTT.

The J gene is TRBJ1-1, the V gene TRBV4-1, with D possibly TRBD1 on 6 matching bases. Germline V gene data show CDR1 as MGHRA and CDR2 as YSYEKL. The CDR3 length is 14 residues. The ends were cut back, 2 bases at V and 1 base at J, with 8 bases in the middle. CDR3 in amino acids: CASSQIQGNTEAFF. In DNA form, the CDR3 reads TGCGCCAGCAGCCAAATACAGGGGAACACTGAAGCTTTCTTT.

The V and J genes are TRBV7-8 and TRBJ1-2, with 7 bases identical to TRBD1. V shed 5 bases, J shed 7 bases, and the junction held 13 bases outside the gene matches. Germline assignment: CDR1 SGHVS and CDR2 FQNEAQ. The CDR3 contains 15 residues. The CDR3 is CASSRRRGQGGGYTF. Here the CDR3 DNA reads TGTGCCAGCAGCCGACGTAGGGGGCAAGGCGGTGGCTACACCTTC.

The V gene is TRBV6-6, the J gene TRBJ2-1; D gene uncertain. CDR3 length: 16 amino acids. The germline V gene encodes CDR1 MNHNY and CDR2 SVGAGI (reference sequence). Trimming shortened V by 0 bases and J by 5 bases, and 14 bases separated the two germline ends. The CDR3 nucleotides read TGTGCCAGCAGTTACTCCCCGGGTCAGACGAACAATGAGCAGTTCTTC. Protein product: CASSYSPGQTNNEQFF.

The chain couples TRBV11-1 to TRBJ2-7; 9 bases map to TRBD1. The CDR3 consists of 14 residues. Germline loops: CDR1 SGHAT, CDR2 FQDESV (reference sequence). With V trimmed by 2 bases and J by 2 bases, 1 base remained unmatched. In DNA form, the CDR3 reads TGTGCCAGCAGCTTAAACAGGGGGCCCTACGAGCAGTACTTC. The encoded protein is CASSLNRGPYEQYF.

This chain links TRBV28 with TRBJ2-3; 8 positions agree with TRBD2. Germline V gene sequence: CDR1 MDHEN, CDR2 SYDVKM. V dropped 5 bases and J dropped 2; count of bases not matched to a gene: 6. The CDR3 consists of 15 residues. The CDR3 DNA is TGTGCCAGCAGTGCCCTTAGCGGGAACACAGATACGCAGTATTTT. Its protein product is CASSALSGNTDTQYF.

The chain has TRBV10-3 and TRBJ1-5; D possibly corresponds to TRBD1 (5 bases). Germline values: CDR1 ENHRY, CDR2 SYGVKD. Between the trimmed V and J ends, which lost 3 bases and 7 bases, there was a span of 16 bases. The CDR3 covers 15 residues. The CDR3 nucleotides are TGTGCCATCAGTGACCGACAGCGGGTCGGGCAGCCCCAGCATTTT. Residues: CAISDRQRVGQPQHF.

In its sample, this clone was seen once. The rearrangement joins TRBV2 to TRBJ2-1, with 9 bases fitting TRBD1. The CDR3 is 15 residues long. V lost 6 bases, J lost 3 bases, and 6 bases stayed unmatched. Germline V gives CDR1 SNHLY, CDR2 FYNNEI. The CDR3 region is CASRIGGQGYNEQFF. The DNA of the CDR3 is TGTGCCAGCAGGATCGGGGGACAGGGCTACAATGAGCAGTTCTTC. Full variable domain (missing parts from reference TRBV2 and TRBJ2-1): EPEVTQTPSHQVTQMGQEVILRCVPISNHLYFYWYRQILGQKVEFLVSFYNNEISEKSEIFDDQFSVERPDGSNFTLKIRSTKLEDSAMYFCASRIGGQGYNEQFFGPGTRLTVL.

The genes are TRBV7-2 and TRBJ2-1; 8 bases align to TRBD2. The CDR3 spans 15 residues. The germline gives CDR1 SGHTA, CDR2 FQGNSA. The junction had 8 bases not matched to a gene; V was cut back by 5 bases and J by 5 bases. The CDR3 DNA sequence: TGTGCCAGCAGCAACCGACTAGCGATGAACAATGAGCAGTTCTTC. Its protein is CASSNRLAMNNEQFF.

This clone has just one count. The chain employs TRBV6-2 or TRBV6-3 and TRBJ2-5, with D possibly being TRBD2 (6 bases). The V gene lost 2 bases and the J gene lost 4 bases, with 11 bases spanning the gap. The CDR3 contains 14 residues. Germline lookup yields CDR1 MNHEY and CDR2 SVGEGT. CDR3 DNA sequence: TGTGCCAGCAGTTACGCGGGACCCTTAGAGACCCAGTACTTC. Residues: CASSYAGPLETQYF.

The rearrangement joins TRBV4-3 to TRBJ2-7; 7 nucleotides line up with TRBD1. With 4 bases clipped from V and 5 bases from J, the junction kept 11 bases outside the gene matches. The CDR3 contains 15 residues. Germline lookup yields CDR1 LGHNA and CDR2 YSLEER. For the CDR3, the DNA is TGCGCCAGCAGCCGCTATAAAGGGGGCCTTGACGAGCAGTACTTC. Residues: CASSRYKGGLDEQYF.

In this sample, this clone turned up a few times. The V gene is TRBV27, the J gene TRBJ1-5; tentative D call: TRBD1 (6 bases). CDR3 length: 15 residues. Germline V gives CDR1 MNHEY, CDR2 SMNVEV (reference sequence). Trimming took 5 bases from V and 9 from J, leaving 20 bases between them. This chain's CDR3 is CASSIDGQPQGPQHF. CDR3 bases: TGTGCCAGCAGTATCGACGGACAGCCCCAGGGGCCCCAGCATTTT.

CDR3 sequence: CASSLTAVPYNEQFF. The CDR3 nucleotides are TGTGCCAGCAGCTTAACGGCTGTCCCCTACAATGAGCAGTTCTTC. The chain links TRBV7-3 to TRBJ2-1; D gene unclear. This CDR3 is built from 15 residues. V was cut by 0 bases and J by 2 bases, with 8 bases left in between. CDR1 and CDR2 (germline): SGHTA, FQGTGA. Full variable domain (outside the CDR3, taken from reference TRBV7-3 and TRBJ2-1): GAGVSQTPSNKVTEKGKYVELRCDPISGHTALYWYRQSLGQGPEFLIYFQGTGAADDSGLPNDRFFAVRPEGSVSTLKIQRTERGDSAVYLCASSLTAVPYNEQFFGPGTRLTVL.

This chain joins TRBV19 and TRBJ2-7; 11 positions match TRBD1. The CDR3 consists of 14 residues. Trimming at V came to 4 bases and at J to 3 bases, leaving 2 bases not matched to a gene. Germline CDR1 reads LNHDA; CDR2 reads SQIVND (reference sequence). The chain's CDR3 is CASSTDRGHYEQYF. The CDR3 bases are TGTGCCAGTAGTACGGACAGGGGGCACTACGAGCAGTACTTC.

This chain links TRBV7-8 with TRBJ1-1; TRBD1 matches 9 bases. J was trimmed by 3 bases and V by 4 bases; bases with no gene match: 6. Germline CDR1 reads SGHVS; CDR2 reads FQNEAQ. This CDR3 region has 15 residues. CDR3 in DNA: TGTGCCAGCAGCTCCTCACAGGGGGCGTACACTGAAGCTTTCTTT. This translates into CASSSSQGAYTEAFF.